Listed here are 10 T cell receptor beta chains from one sample, sequenced in a study of T-cell memory formation after mild COVID-19. TCRdb re-analysed the 5' RACE reads in MiXCR, keeping a single row per CDR3 protein. The sample has 350,000 to 450,000 distinct CDR3 sequences, around 19% seen once. What was sequenced was PBMCs or a T cell subset sorted from them (not recorded which). These receptors all come from an adult woman who had mild COVID-19 (a few samples of this study predate the infection). Cell type and time point are not known.

The chain is built from TRBV7-8 and TRBJ2-3; 10 bases are shared with TRBD2. Germline CDR1 and CDR2: SGHVS and FQNEAQ. This CDR3 has 13 residues. The V segment lost 8 bases and the J segment 8 bases; nucleotides outside the gene matches: 7. In nucleotides, the CDR3 is TGTGCCAGCCTCCCCGCTAGCGGGGGTACGCAGTATTTT. It is translated as CASLPASGGTQYF.

Sample share makes this clonotype medium-sized (0.01 to 0.1%). The chain combines TRBV12-3 or TRBV12-4 with TRBJ1-1; D is unresolved. Trimming removed 3 bases at V and 1 base at J, with 6 bases between. CDR3 size: 13 residues. Here the CDR3 DNA reads TGTGCCAGCAGTTTTAAAGGGAACACTGAAGCTTTCTTT. It specifies CASSFKGNTEAFF.

The chain couples TRBV6-5 to TRBJ1-1; no clear D gene. Germline lookup yields CDR1 MNHEY and CDR2 SVGAGI. The V gene lost 5 bases and the J gene lost 0 bases, with 10 bases spanning the gap. This CDR3 is built from 14 residues. The CDR3 DNA is TGTGCCAGCAGTCGCGCGGCGGTGAACACTGAAGCTTTCTTT. The encoded protein is CASSRAAVNTEAFF.

This clonotype came up a few times. The rearrangement uses TRBV18 and TRBJ2-7; D may be TRBD2 (5 bases). Germline loops: CDR1 KGHSH, CDR2 LQKENI. The CDR3 extends over 13 amino acids. Trimming left V 3 bases short and J 9 bases short, with 15 bases between. Here the CDR3 DNA reads TGTGCCAGCTCACCCCCCCTTCGGAGCGGGCAGTACTTC. Its translation: CASSPPLRSGQYF.

V is TRBV5-1 and J is TRBJ2-7; the D is unclear. The length of the CDR3 is 11 residues. Trimming left V 0 bases short and J 7 bases short, with 5 bases between. The germline V gene has CDR1 SGHRS and CDR2 YFSETQ. The CDR3 nucleotides read TGCGCCAGCAGCTTGGATAGGGAGCAGTACTTC. It is translated as CASSLDREQYF.

The chain employs TRBV4-2 and TRBJ2-2; 12 positions match TRBD2. Germline-derived CDR1 and CDR2 are LGHNA and YNFKEQ. V was pared by 3 bases and J by 2 bases, with 13 bases of the junction left unmatched. The CDR3 loop spans 20 amino acids. The DNA for the CDR3 is TGTGCCAGCAGCCATCCTACACCCGGGACTAGCGGGTCAAACACCGGGGAGCTGTTTTTT. It specifies CASSHPTPGTSGSNTGELFF.

This clonotype was picked up a small number of times. CDR3 loop: CAISEGLATNQETQYF. The CDR3 bases are TGTGCCATCAGTGAGGGACTAGCTACGAACCAAGAGACCCAGTACTTC. V usage is TRBV10-3 and J usage is TRBJ2-5; 8 nucleotides agree with TRBD2. The V gene's germline CDR1 is ENHRY and CDR2 SYGVKD. Trimming took 2 bases from V and 0 from J; bases not matched to a gene: 5. The CDR3 is 16 residues long.

The V and J genes are TRBV4-1 and TRBJ2-1; D is perhaps TRBD2 (6 bases). V was pared by 4 bases and J by 5 bases, with 15 bases between. The CDR3 runs to 15 residues. Germline V gene data show CDR1 as MGHRA and CDR2 as YSYEKL. This chain's CDR3 is CASSPLELANNEQFF. CDR3 coding DNA: TGCGCCAGCAGCCCGCTTGAGCTAGCGAACAATGAGCAGTTCTTC.

This clonotype appeared many times. This chain uses TRBV20-1 with TRBJ2-7; 8 bases match TRBD2. Germline V CDR1 and CDR2: DFQATT, SNEGSKA (reference sequence). The CDR3 has 12 residues. J lost 3 bases, V lost 4 bases, and 2 bases had no gene match. The CDR3 nucleotides read TGCAGTGCTACGGGGGGGAACTACGAGCAGTACTTC. Translation: CSATGGNYEQYF.

The chain couples TRBV7-9 to TRBJ2-1; possible D gene TRBD2, 5 bases. The V gene's germline CDR1 is SEHNR and CDR2 FQNEAQ (reference sequence). V was clipped by 3 bases and J by 8 bases, with 14 bases between them. This CDR3 region has 14 residues. Written as DNA, the CDR3 is TGTGCCAGCAGCTTTATCGCTAGCAGCGATGAGCAGTTCTTC. Translating gives CASSFIASSDEQFF.